This T cell receptor (beta chain) was documented in a study of shared clonotypes between healthy human individuals. The study, taken as a whole, reports: Among donors, sharing of clonotypes was expected to be affected by sequencing depth. Non-shared clonotypes showed lower generation probabilities than clonotypes common to all four donors.

Germline values: CDR1 SGHTS, CDR2 YDEGEE. V was pared by 0 bases and J by 6 bases, with 17 bases between. The CDR3 length is 16 residues. Negatively enriched CD4+ T cells were divided by CD45RA into naive and memory. In the case of this clone: Its matching antigen is unknown.

The table came from immunoSEQ multiplex PCR; TCRdb's copy has only in-frame clones and leaves some out. The table has some 2,100,000 clones, under 97% seen once. Sequencing was carried out using naive CD4+ T cells sorted from blood. The subset denotes: CD45RA+ positively selected. This receptor was taken from a man aged 18 to 29 in good health. The J gene is TRBJ2-3, the V gene TRBV5-8; D might be TRBD1 (5 bases). CDR3 nucleotides: TGTGCCAGCAGCTTGGTATCAGGGTCAAGACAGGATACGCAGTATTTT. It encodes CASSLVSGSRQDTQYF.